This is a list of T cell receptor beta chains from one sample in a study of T cells in Graves' hyperthyroidism and ophthalmopathy. TCRdb processed the multiplex PCR reads anew with MiXCR; each CDR3 protein has one entry. The profile shows about 360,000 distinct CDR3 sequences, under 20% of them singletons. Source material: blood. All receptors come from a woman between 18 and 29 years old with Graves' hyperthyroidism. Both conserved end residues are part of each CDR3. The D gene is left open where the match is weak. Not all rows give a size; the values are once, few, many and, for expanded clones, a class.

V,size,length,J,D,DNA,CDR3
TRBV7-3,many,14,TRBJ2-2,-,TGTGCCTGCGGACGGAGTCTAAACACCGGGGAGCTGTTTTTT,CACGRSLNTGELFF
TRBV5-5,many,12,TRBJ2-5,-,TGTGCCAGCAGCAAGGTCGGGGAGACCCAGTACTTC,CASSKVGETQYF
TRBV18,many,13,TRBJ1-3,TRBD1,TGTGCCAGCTCAACAGGGGAAGGAAACACCATATATTTT,CASSTGEGNTIYF
TRBV29-1,many,14,TRBJ2-2,-,TGCAGCGTTGGGGGAAGGTTGGGCACCGGGGAGCTGTTTTTT,CSVGGRLGTGELFF
TRBV6-1,many,16,TRBJ2-7,-,TGTGCCAGCAGTGAAGCAAGGGGCGACAGGAGCTACGAGCAGTACTTC,CASSEARGDRSYEQYF
TRBV20-1,many,13,TRBJ1-5,TRBD1,TGCAGTGCTAGCAGACAGGGTAGGCAGCCCCAGCATTTT,CSASRQGRQPQHF
TRBV11-2,-,15,TRBJ1-1,-,TGTGCCAGCAGCTCAGGACCCCGTGGGGGCACTGAAGCTTTCTTT,CASSSGPRGGTEAFF
TRBV2,many,12,TRBJ1-2,-,TGTGCCAGCAGTGTAGGGCTTGGAGGCTACACCTTC,CASSVGLGGYTF
TRBV6-4,-,13,TRBJ2-7,-,TGTGCCAGCTTTAAGGGACATCTATACGAGCAGTACTTC,CASFKGHLYEQYF
TRBV28,few,16,TRBJ2-4,-,TGTGCCAGCAGTTCCCCCGGCGCGGCCAAATGGAACATTAAGTACTTC,CASSSPGAAKWNIKYF
TRBV30,few,16,TRBJ2-5,-,TGTGCCTGGAGTGGGAGCATGCTGGCGTACCAAGAGACCCAGTACTTC,CAWSGSMLAYQETQYF
TRBV12-3/TRBV12-4,few,17,TRBJ2-1,TRBD2,TGTGCCAGCAGTCTAATAGTGGCTAGCGGGGGCTTCAATGAGCAGTTCTTC,CASSLIVASGGFNEQFF
TRBV6-1,-,13,TRBJ2-7,TRBD1,TGTGCCAGCAGTGCAGGACAGGGGTTTGAGCAGTACTTC,CASSAGQGFEQYF
TRBV18,-,14,TRBJ1-1,TRBD1,TGTGCCAGCCGTTCCGACAGGGCCGGGACTGAAGCTTTCTTT,CASRSDRAGTEAFF
TRBV7-2,many,14,TRBJ1-1,-,TGTGCCAGCAGCACGGGGAGGGGAAGCACTGAAGCTTTCTTT,CASSTGRGSTEAFF
TRBV12-3/TRBV12-4,many,16,TRBJ2-7,TRBD2,TGTGCCAGCAGTTTAGCCCTGACTAGCGGCTCCTACGAGCAGTACTTC,CASSLALTSGSYEQYF
TRBV29-1,many,14,TRBJ1-1,TRBD1,TGCAGCGTTCGGGGGGGACAGAGGAACACTGAAGCTTTCTTT,CSVRGGQRNTEAFF
TRBV29-1,many,13,TRBJ1-3,TRBD1,TGCAGCGTTAACCCAGGGGGTGGAAACACCATATATTTT,CSVNPGGGNTIYF
TRBV15,many,15,TRBJ1-5,TRBD1,TGTGCCACCACCCGGGACAGTGGGGACAATCAGCCCCAGCATTTT,CATTRDSGDNQPQHF
TRBV7-8,many,11,TRBJ1-2,-,TGTGCCAGCAGCAGACTCGGGGGCTACACCTTC,CASSRLGGYTF
TRBV24-1,-,14,TRBJ2-5,TRBD2,TGTGCCCCTAGCGGAGCGGGTCCGCAAGAGACCCAGTACTTC,CAPSGAGPQETQYF
TRBV12-3/TRBV12-4,-,18,TRBJ1-5,-,TGTGCCAGCAGTTTAGCGCGGCTATCCGGGGGAGGGGGTCAGCCCCAGCATTTT,CASSLARLSGGGGQPQHF
TRBV20-1,many,12,TRBJ1-1,TRBD1,TGCAGTGCAGCACAGGGGGAGCCTGAAGCTTTCTTT,CSAAQGEPEAFF
TRBV12-3/TRBV12-4,many,14,TRBJ1-2,TRBD1,TGTGCCAGCAGTTCCGCGACAGGGTTGAACGGCTACACCTTC,CASSSATGLNGYTF
TRBV2,-,13,TRBJ2-2,-,TGTGCCAGCAGCATGGAGAACACCGGGGGGCTGTTTTTT,CASSMENTGGLFF
TRBV6-1,-,15,TRBJ2-1,TRBD1,TGTGCCAGTTCCCCCGGGACAGGGGTTGACGGTGAGCAGTTCTTC,CASSPGTGVDGEQFF
TRBV20-1,many,14,TRBJ1-2,-,TGCAGTGCTAGAGATAGCGTCCGCTGGAAAGGCTACACCTTC,CSARDSVRWKGYTF
TRBV7-9,-,13,TRBJ1-1,-,TGTGCCACCGACGGACTGGCGAACTCTGAAGCTTTCTTT,CATDGLANSEAFF
TRBV6-5,many,16,TRBJ1-3,-,TGTGCCAGCAGTTACTCGTCAGGGAGGTCCGGAAACACCATATATTTT,CASSYSSGRSGNTIYF
TRBV6-1,-,13,TRBJ2-7,-,TGTGCCAGCGGTGAAATAACGGCGTACGAGCAGTACTTC,CASGEITAYEQYF
TRBV6-1,many,13,TRBJ2-5,-,TGTGCCAGCAGTGTGGGGGCTGGAGAGACCCAGTACTTC,CASSVGAGETQYF
TRBV15,-,15,TRBJ2-7,TRBD2,TGTGCCACCAGCAGAGTGGGTAGCGGGGGAAACGAGCAGTACTTC,CATSRVGSGGNEQYF
TRBV20-1,many,13,TRBJ1-1,TRBD1,TGCAGTGCTGGGACAGGGATGGACACTGAAGCTTTCTTT,CSAGTGMDTEAFF
TRBV6-2/TRBV6-3,many,14,TRBJ2-7,-,TGTGCCAGCAAAGAATGGGCTAAGAACTACGAGCAGTACTTC,CASKEWAKNYEQYF
TRBV12-3/TRBV12-4,many,12,TRBJ2-2,-,TGTGCCAGCAGTTCTTACACCGGGGAGCTGTTTTTT,CASSSYTGELFF
TRBV6-1,many,16,TRBJ2-5,-,TGTGCCAGCGACGGACCCCGCCCGGCAAGAGAGGAGACCCAGTACTTC,CASDGPRPAREETQYF
TRBV12-5,many,13,TRBJ1-2,-,TGTGCTAGTGGTTTGGGCCCTTACTATGGCTACACCTTC,CASGLGPYYGYTF
TRBV13,many,12,TRBJ1-2,-,TGTGCCAGCAGCGGCCGACAGTCGGGCTACACCTTC,CASSGRQSGYTF
TRBV9,many,16,TRBJ1-5,TRBD1,TGTGCCAGCAGCGCAGGCTTCGGGACAGGCAATCAGCCCCAGCATTTT,CASSAGFGTGNQPQHF
TRBV20-1,few,14,TRBJ2-2,-,TGCAGTGCTAGAGGACTATATAACACCGGGGAGCTGTTTTTT,CSARGLYNTGELFF
TRBV5-1,many,12,TRBJ2-2,-,TGCGCCAGCAGCTTAGTGGACGGGGAGCTGTTTTTT,CASSLVDGELFF
TRBV7-9,many,13,TRBJ2-5,TRBD1,TGTGCCAGCAGCTGGACAGGGGAAGAGACCCAGTACTTC,CASSWTGEETQYF
TRBV12-3/TRBV12-4,many,13,TRBJ1-5,-,TGTGCCAGCAGTTTAGAAGGGCATCAGCCCCAGCATTTT,CASSLEGHQPQHF
TRBV30,many,12,TRBJ1-1,-,TGTGCCTGGACCAGGCTAAACACTGAAGCTTTCTTT,CAWTRLNTEAFF
TRBV6-5,-,13,TRBJ2-7,-,TGTGCCAGCAGTTTAGTGGGCCCGGGCGAGCAGTACTTC,CASSLVGPGEQYF
TRBV12-3/TRBV12-4,many,19,TRBJ1-5,-,TGTGCCAGCAGTTTAAGGGTGACAGACTTAACCAGAGACAATCAGCCCCAGCATTTT,CASSLRVTDLTRDNQPQHF
TRBV5-1,many,14,TRBJ2-5,TRBD1,TGCGCCAGCAGCTTGGGACAGGGTGTGGAGACCCAGTACTTC,CASSLGQGVETQYF
TRBV2,many,11,TRBJ2-7,-,TGTGCCAGCAGCCCCAAATACGAGCAGTACTTC,CASSPKYEQYF
TRBV6-5,many,14,TRBJ2-2,TRBD1,TGTGCCACGACAGGGGGTGACGCCACCGGGGAGCTGTTTTTT,CATTGGDATGELFF
TRBV12-3/TRBV12-4,many,17,TRBJ1-5,TRBD1,TGTGCCAGCAGTTTGGGGACAGGTCAATATAGCAATCAGCCCCAGCATTTT,CASSLGTGQYSNQPQHF
TRBV12-3/TRBV12-4,-,13,TRBJ1-1,-,TGTGCCAGCAGACGGGGGTGGGGCACTGAAGCTTTCTTT,CASRRGWGTEAFF
TRBV28,-,16,TRBJ1-1,-,TGTGCCAGCAGTTTACCCGGGACGGCAGGGAGGACTGAAGCTTTCTTT,CASSLPGTAGRTEAFF
TRBV13,many,18,TRBJ2-2,TRBD1,TGTGCCAGCAGCTTAGGGCCCTCGACAGGGACGAACACCGGGGAGCTGTTTTTT,CASSLGPSTGTNTGELFF
TRBV20-1,few,15,TRBJ1-5,-,TGCAGTGCTAGACCAGCGCGGGGTAGCAATCAGCCCCAGCATTTT,CSARPARGSNQPQHF
TRBV28,many,15,TRBJ1-3,-,TGTGCCAGCAGTAACCTCAGGTACTCTGGAAACACCATATATTTT,CASSNLRYSGNTIYF
TRBV2,many,14,TRBJ1-6,-,TGTGCCAGCAGGCCTGGGATGGACTTTCAAGCCCTCCACTTT,CASRPGMDFQALHF
TRBV7-2,many,16,TRBJ2-4,TRBD2,TGTGCCAGCAGCTTCTTGGGACGGGGCGGGGAGGGCATTAAGTACTTC,CASSFLGRGGEGIKYF